Presented here are 24 T cell receptor beta chains from one specimen sequenced in a study of a mutant IDH1 vaccine in newly diagnosed glioma. The table came from immunoSEQ multiplex PCR; TCRdb's copy has only in-frame clones and leaves some out. The sample lists 60,000 or so clones; approximately 80% were seen once. Their antigen targets remain unknown. Noted time point: week 35, safety follow-up. A single vaccine dose contained 300 ug of mutant IDH1 20-mer peptide, and topical imiquimod was used with it. The specimen comprised PBMCs, sampled from a glioma patient whose treatment included an IDH1 peptide vaccine. These receptor sequences come from a man younger than 45 with glioma.

J is TRBJ1-3 and V is TRBV18; unclear D gene. This CDR3 region has 18 residues. CDR1 and CDR2 from the germline V gene are KGHSH and LQKENI. V was trimmed by 0 bases and J by 0 bases, leaving 15 bases between them. CDR3 sequence reads: CASSPPNGRKNSGNTIYF. The CDR3 bases are TGTGCCAGCTCACCACCGAACGGCAGGAAGAACTCTGGAAACACCATATATTTT.

This chain connects TRBV18 to TRBJ2-1; possible D gene TRBD2, 5 bases. The CDR3 sequence is 15 residues long. In germline, CDR1 is KGHSH, CDR2 LQKENI. Trimming took 2 bases from V and 2 from J, leaving 10 bases between them. The chain's CDR3 is CASSPVVSAYNEQFF. In DNA, the CDR3 is TGTGCCAGCTCACCAGTAGTTAGCGCCTACAATGAGCAGTTCTTC.

This sequence joins TRBV9 and TRBJ1-1, with 8 bases fitting TRBD1. Unmatched junction bases numbered 8, after V lost 4 bases and J lost 3 bases. The CDR3 loop spans 15 amino acids. Germline-derived CDR1 and CDR2 are SGDLS and YYNGEE. CDR3 sequence (DNA): TGTGCCAGCAGCTCTTATGGGACAGGTGACACTGAAGCTTTCTTT. Amino acids: CASSSYGTGDTEAFF.

The chain carries TRBV5-1 and TRBJ2-5; D unresolved. The ends were cut back, 0 bases at V and 1 base at J, with 7 bases in the middle. Per germline, CDR1 SGHRS and CDR2 YFSETQ. The CDR3 is 14 amino acids. The CDR3 DNA is TGCGCCAGCAGCTTGGCGAGTCTCCAAGAGACCCAGTACTTC. Translating it yields CASSLASLQETQYF.

This clone was seen just once. The V call is TRBV4-2, the J call TRBJ2-2; D may be TRBD1 or TRBD2 (6 bases each). The CDR3 has 18 amino acids. Germline V gene sequence: CDR1 LGHNA, CDR2 YNFKEQ. The V gene lost 4 bases and the J gene lost 4 bases, with 22 bases spanning the gap. The CDR3 region has the DNA TGTGCCAGCAGCCCGCAGAGGGGGGCCCTCAGCGGCACCGGGGAGCTGTTTTTT. It encodes CASSPQRGALSGTGELFF.

V usage is TRBV13 and J usage is TRBJ1-2, with 9 bases that match TRBD1. J lost 2 bases, V lost 5 bases, and 6 bases had no gene match. CDR3 length equals 15 residues. CDR1 and CDR2 from the germline V gene are PRHDT and FYEKMQ (reference sequence). DNA of the CDR3: TGTGCCAGCAGCGACAGGGACAGGGTAAACTATGGCTACACCTTC. Translation: CASSDRDRVNYGYTF. The full variable domain, with the rest looked up from reference TRBV13 and TRBJ1-2, is AAGVIQSPRHLIKEKRETATLKCYPIPRHDTVYWYQQGPGQDPQFLISFYEKMQSDKGSIPDRFSAQQFSDYHSELNMSSLELGDSALYFCASSDRDRVNYGYTFGSGTRLTVV.

Here the CDR3 reads CSAEDSKWGNGYTF. CDR3 sequence (DNA): TGCAGCGCTGAGGACAGCAAGTGGGGAAATGGCTACACCTTC. V usage is TRBV29-1 and J usage is TRBJ1-2; D might be TRBD1 (6 bases). Trimming took off 7 bases at V and 6 bases at J, with 21 bases between the two ends. The CDR3 has 14 residues. The germline CDR1 and CDR2 sequences are SQVTM and ANQGSEA. The whole variable domain, filled in from reference TRBV29-1 and TRBJ1-2, reads SAVISQKPSRDICQRGTSLTIQCQVDSQVTMMFWYRQQPGQSLTLIATANQGSEATYESGFVIDKFPISRPNLTFSTLTVSNMSPEDSSIYLCSAEDSKWGNGYTFGSGTRLTVV.

V gene TRBV7-9 combines with J gene TRBJ2-5; 11 bases line up with TRBD1. The CDR3 runs 15 residues. Germline-derived CDR1 and CDR2 are SEHNR and FQNEAQ (reference sequence). V was clipped by 5 bases and J by 5 bases; unmatched bases: 7. CDR3 sequence: CASSPDRGRLETQYF. The DNA of the CDR3 is TGTGCCAGCAGCCCGGACAGGGGGCGGTTGGAGACCCAGTACTTC. The full variable domain, rest sourced from reference TRBV7-9 and TRBJ2-5, is DTGVSQNPRHKITKRGQNVTFRCDPISEHNRLYWYRQTLGQGPEFLTYFQNEAQLEKSRLLSDRFSAERPKGSFSTLEIQRTEQGDSAMYLCASSPDRGRLETQYFGPGTRLLVL.

The table lists this clone with a count of one. The chain recombines TRBV6-6 with TRBJ2-3, with D uncertain. The V end lost 6 bases, the J end lost 6 bases, and 7 bases lay between the germline ends. The CDR3 extends over 11 amino acids. CDR1 and CDR2 (germline): MNHNY, SVGAGI (reference sequence). CDR3 loop: CASSSQDTQYF. CDR3 nucleotide sequence: TGTGCCAGCAGCTCCCAGGATACGCAGTATTTT.

This clone showed up just once. The CDR3 protein is CASSFLGQPQHF. The CDR3, as DNA: TGTGCCAGCAGCTTTTTGGGTCAGCCCCAGCATTTT. J is TRBJ1-5 and V is TRBV13; D is uncertain. Looked up from germline, CDR1 is PRHDT and CDR2 is FYEKMQ (reference sequence). The CDR3 extends over 12 amino acids. V dropped 3 bases and J dropped 6 bases, with 6 bases sitting between them.

The J gene is TRBJ2-1, the V gene TRBV18; D call uncertain. The CDR3 sequence is 12 residues long. Germline lookup yields CDR1 KGHSH and CDR2 LQKENI. Trimming shortened V by 3 bases and J by 8 bases, and 8 bases separated the two germline ends. The CDR3 loop is CASSPVGDEQFF. CDR3 DNA: TGTGCCAGCTCACCTGTCGGCGATGAGCAGTTCTTC.

This chain joins TRBV9 and TRBJ2-7; weak D call: TRBD1 (5 bases). The CDR3 sequence is 15 residues long. Between the trimmed V and J ends, which lost 0 bases and 4 bases, there was a span of 14 bases. The germline V gene has CDR1 SGDLS and CDR2 YYNGEE. The CDR3 region has the DNA TGTGCCAGCAGCGTAGACTCAGGGCTACCATACGAGCAGTACTTC. Protein: CASSVDSGLPYEQYF.

The rearrangement links TRBV6-6 to TRBJ1-5; D remains ambiguous. This CDR3 comprises 12 residues. The V and J ends lost 5 bases and 4 bases respectively, with 6 bases between them. Germline V lookup: CDR1 MNHNY, CDR2 SVGAGI (reference sequence). Written as DNA, the CDR3 is TGTGCCAGCAGTGAGACGAATCAGCCCCAGCATTTT. Its translation is CASSETNQPQHF.

J is TRBJ1-2 and V is TRBV6-1; the match to TRBD1 covers 8 bases. Germline V gene data show CDR1 as MNHNS and CDR2 as SASEGT. J lost 7 bases, V lost 2 bases, and 9 bases had no gene match. The CDR3 consists of 15 residues. CDR3 region: CASSELSGTGPGYTF. The CDR3 region has the DNA TGTGCCAGCAGTGAATTGAGCGGGACAGGCCCTGGCTACACCTTC.

CDR3 nucleotides: TGTGCCAGCAGTTACTCTAGGTGGCTTCGAGAGACCCAGTACTTC. Protein sequence: CASSYSRWLRETQYF. The rearrangement uses TRBV6-5 and TRBJ2-5; unclear D gene. The germline V gene encodes CDR1 MNHEY and CDR2 SVGAGI. The CDR3 is 15 amino acids. V was shortened by 0 bases and J by 4 bases, with 12 bases between the two germline ends.

The V gene is TRBV11-2, the J gene TRBJ2-1; D is possibly TRBD1 (6 bases). From germline, CDR1 is SGHAT and CDR2 FQNNGV. The CDR3 sequence is 12 residues long. Trimming shortened V by 5 bases and J by 12 bases, and 14 bases separated the two germline ends. The CDR3 sequence: CASSLNRVGQFF. CDR3 bases: TGTGCCAGCAGCCTTAACAGGGTGGGGCAGTTCTTC.

The chain's CDR3 is CASSSGDGSYEQYF. The CDR3 DNA reads TGTGCCAGCAGTTCCGGGGACGGCTCCTACGAGCAGTACTTC. V is TRBV28 and J is TRBJ2-7; D assignment may be TRBD1 or TRBD2 (5 bases each). Looked up from germline, CDR1 is MDHEN and CDR2 is SYDVKM. V gave up 4 bases and J gave up 0 bases, with 10 bases separating them. CDR3 length: 14 amino acids.

The chain couples TRBV6-9 to TRBJ1-5, with 8 bases fitting TRBD1. The CDR3 length is 17 residues. Germline V lookup: CDR1 MNHGY, CDR2 SVAAGI. V lost 6 bases, J lost 0 bases, and 10 bases stayed unmatched. This CDR3 is CASSEGQDQYSNQPQHF. The CDR3 coding sequence is TGTGCCAGCAGCGAGGGACAGGACCAATATAGCAATCAGCCCCAGCATTTT.

This chain connects TRBV4-1 to TRBJ2-5; D not resolved. V lost 3 bases to trimming and J lost 1 base, with 9 bases between them. This CDR3 is 14 amino acids long. Germline V lookup: CDR1 MGHRA, CDR2 YSYEKL. This CDR3 reads CASSQSSGQETQYF. The CDR3 DNA is TGCGCCAGCAGCCAGTCGTCAGGCCAAGAGACCCAGTACTTC.

The chain has TRBV5-6 and TRBJ2-6; D gene uncertain. The germline V gene encodes CDR1 SGHDT and CDR2 YYEEEE. V shed 4 bases and J shed 0 bases, with 17 bases lying between them. The CDR3 has 18 residues. The CDR3 sequence: CASSPLGSGYSGANVLTF. The DNA of the CDR3 is TGTGCCAGCAGCCCCCTCGGGTCAGGTTACTCTGGGGCCAACGTCCTGACTTTC.

The J gene is TRBJ1-1, the V gene TRBV27; 7 positions match TRBD1. The CDR3 runs 13 residues. Unmatched junction bases numbered 6, after V lost 6 bases and J lost 5 bases. Germline CDR1 MNHEY, CDR2 SMNVEV (reference sequence). The CDR3 nucleotides read TGTGCCAGCAGGGAAAACAGGGGTACTGAAGCTTTCTTT. Protein sequence: CASRENRGTEAFF.

This chain links TRBV15 with TRBJ2-3; TRBD2 matches 7 bases. With V trimmed by 1 base and J by 4 bases, 5 bases remained unmatched. Germline CDR1 reads LNHNV; CDR2 reads YYDKDF (reference sequence). This CDR3 is built from 15 residues. Here the CDR3 reads CATSRGGRGSDTQYF. In DNA form, the CDR3 reads TGTGCCACCAGCAGAGGAGGGAGGGGATCAGATACGCAGTATTTT.

This clone was seen only once. The chain uses TRBV10-2 and TRBJ2-5; D unresolved. CDR1 is WSHSY, CDR2 SAAADI, per germline. The CDR3 runs to 13 residues. Trimming stripped 4 bases from V and 2 bases from J, with 8 bases between. DNA of the CDR3: TGCGCCAGCAGTGCTGGACGGCAAGAGACCCAGTACTTC. It encodes CASSAGRQETQYF.

The chain joins TRBV4-1 to TRBJ1-5; no firm D call. V shed 6 bases and J shed 0 bases, with 12 bases lying between them. Per the germline V gene, CDR1 is MGHRA and CDR2 is YSYEKL. The CDR3 contains 15 residues. The chain's CDR3 is CASRHLMDSNQPQHF. Written as DNA, the CDR3 is TGCGCCAGCAGACATCTGATGGATAGCAATCAGCCCCAGCATTTT.